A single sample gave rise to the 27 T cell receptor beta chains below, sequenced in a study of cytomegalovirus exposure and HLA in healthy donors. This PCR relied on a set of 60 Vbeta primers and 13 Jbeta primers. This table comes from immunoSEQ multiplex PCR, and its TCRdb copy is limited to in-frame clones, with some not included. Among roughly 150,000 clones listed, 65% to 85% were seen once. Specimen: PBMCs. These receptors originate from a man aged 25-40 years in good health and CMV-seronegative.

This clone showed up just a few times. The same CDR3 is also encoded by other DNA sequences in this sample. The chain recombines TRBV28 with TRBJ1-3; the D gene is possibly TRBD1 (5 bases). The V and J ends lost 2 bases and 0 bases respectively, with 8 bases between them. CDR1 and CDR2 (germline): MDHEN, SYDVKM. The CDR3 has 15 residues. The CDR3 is CASSLGGSSGNTIYF. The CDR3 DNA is TGTGCCAGCAGTTTAGGGGGGAGCTCTGGAAACACCATATATTTT.

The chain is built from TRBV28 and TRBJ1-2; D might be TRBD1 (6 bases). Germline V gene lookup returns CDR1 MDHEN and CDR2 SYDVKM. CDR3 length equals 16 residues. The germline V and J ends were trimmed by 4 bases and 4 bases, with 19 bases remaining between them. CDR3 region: CASSSPGRGRGYGYTF. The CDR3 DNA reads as TGTGCCAGCAGTTCACCTGGCAGGGGACGGGGCTATGGCTACACCTTC.

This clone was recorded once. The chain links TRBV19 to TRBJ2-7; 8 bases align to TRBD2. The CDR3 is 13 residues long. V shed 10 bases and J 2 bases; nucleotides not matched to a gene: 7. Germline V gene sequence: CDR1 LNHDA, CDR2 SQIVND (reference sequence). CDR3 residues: CATKGTRAYEQYF. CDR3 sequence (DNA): TGTGCCACCAAGGGGACTAGGGCCTACGAGCAGTACTTC.

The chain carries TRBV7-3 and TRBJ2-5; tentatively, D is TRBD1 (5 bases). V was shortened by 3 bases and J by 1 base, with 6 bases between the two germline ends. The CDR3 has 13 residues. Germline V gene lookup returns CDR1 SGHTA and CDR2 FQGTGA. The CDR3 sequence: CASSLTAQETQYF. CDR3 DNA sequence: TGTGCCAGCAGCTTGACAGCCCAAGAGACCCAGTACTTC. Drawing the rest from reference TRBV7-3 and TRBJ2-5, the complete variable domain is GAGVSQTPSNKVTEKGKYVELRCDPISGHTALYWYRQSLGQGPEFLIYFQGTGAADDSGLPNDRFFAVRPEGSVSTLKIQRTERGDSAVYLCASSLTAQETQYFGPGTRLLVL.

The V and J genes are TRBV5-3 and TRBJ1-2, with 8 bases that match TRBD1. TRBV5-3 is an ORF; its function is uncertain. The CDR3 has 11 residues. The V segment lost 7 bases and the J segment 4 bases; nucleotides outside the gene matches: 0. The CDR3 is CARQGAYGYTF. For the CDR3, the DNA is TGTGCCAGACAGGGGGCCTATGGCTACACCTTC.

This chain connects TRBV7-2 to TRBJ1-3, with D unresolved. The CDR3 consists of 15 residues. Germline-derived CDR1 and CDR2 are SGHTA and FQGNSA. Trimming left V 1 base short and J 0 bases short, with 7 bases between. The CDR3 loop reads CASSLDGSSGNTIYF. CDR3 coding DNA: TGTGCCAGCAGCTTAGACGGGAGCTCTGGAAACACCATATATTTT. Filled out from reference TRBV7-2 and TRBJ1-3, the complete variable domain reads GAGVSQSPSNKVTEKGKDVELRCDPISGHTALYWYRQSLGQGLEFLIYFQGNSAPDKSGLPSDRFSAERTGGSVSTLTIQRTQQEDSAVYLCASSLDGSSGNTIYFGEGSWLTVV.

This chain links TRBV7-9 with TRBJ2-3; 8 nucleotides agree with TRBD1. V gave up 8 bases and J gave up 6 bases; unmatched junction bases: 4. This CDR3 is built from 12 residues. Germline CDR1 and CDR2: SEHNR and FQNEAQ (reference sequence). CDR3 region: CASGPGGDTQYF. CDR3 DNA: TGTGCCAGCGGTCCAGGGGGCGATACGCAGTATTTT. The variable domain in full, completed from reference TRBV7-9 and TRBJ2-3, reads DTGVSQNPRHKITKRGQNVTFRCDPISEHNRLYWYRQTLGQGPEFLTYFQNEAQLEKSRLLSDRFSAERPKGSFSTLEIQRTEQGDSAMYLCASGPGGDTQYFGPGTRLTVL.

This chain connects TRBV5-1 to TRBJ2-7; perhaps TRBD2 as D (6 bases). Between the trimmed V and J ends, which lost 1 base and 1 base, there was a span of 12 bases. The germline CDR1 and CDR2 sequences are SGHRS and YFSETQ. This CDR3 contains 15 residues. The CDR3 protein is CASSLTGDLSYEQYF. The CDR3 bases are TGCGCCAGCAGCTTGACGGGAGATTTATCCTACGAGCAGTACTTC.

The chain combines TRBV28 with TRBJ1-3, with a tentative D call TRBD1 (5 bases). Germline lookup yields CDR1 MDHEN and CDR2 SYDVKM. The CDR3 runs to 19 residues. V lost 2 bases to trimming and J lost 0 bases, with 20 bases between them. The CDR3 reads CASSLVLGRDSNSGNTIYF. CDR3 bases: TGTGCCAGCAGTTTAGTTCTAGGGAGGGACTCCAACTCTGGAAACACCATATATTTT.

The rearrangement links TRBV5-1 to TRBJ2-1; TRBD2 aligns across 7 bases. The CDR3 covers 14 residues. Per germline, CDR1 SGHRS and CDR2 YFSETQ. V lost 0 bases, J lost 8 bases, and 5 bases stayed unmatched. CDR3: CASSLVAGVDEQFF. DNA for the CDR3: TGCGCCAGCAGCTTGGTTGCGGGAGTTGATGAGCAGTTCTTC.

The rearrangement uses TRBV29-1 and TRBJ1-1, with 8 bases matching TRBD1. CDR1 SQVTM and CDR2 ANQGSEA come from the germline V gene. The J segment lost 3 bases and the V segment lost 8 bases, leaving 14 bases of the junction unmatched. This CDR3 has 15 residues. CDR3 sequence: CSSLDREKADTEAFF. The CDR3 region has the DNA TGCAGCTCCCTGGACAGGGAAAAGGCGGACACTGAAGCTTTCTTT.

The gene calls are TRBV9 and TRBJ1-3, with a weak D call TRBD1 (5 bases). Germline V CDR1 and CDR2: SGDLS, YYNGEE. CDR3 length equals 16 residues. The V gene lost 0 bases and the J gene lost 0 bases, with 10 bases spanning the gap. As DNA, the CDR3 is TGTGCCAGCAGCGTAGGGGGCCTGAGCTCTGGAAACACCATATATTTT. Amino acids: CASSVGGLSSGNTIYF.

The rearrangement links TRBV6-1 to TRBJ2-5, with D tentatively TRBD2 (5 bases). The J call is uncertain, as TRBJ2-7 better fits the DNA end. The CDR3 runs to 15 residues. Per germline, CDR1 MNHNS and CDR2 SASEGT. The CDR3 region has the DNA TGTGCCAGCGCTCGGGGTAGCGACCCTAGAGACGAGCAGTACTTC. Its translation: CASARGSDPRDEQYF.

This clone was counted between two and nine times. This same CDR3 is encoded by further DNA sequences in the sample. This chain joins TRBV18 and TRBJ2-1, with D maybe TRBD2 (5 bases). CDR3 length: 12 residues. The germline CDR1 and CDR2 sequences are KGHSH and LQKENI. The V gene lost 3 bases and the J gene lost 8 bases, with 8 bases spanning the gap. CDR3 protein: CASSPSGDEQFF. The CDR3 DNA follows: TGTGCCAGCTCACCGTCCGGGGATGAGCAGTTCTTC.

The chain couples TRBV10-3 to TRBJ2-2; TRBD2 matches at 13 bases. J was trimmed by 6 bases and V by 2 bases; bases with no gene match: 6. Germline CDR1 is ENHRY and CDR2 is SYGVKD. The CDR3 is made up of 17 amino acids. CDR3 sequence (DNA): TGTGCCATCAGTGAGACTAGCGGGAGGGCCAGACCCGGGGAGCTGTTTTTT. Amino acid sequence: CAISETSGRARPGELFF.

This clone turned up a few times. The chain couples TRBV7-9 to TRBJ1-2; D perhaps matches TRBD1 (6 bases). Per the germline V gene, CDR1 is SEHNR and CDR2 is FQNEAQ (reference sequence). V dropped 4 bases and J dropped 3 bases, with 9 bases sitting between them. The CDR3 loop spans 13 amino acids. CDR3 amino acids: CASSWTEDYGYTF. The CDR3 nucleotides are TGTGCCAGCAGCTGGACAGAGGACTATGGCTACACCTTC.

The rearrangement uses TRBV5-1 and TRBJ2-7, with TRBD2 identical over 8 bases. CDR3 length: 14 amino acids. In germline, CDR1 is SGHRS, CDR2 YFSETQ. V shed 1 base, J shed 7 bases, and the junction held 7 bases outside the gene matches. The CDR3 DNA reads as TGCGCCAGCAGCTTGATGACTAGCGACCCTGAGCAGTACTTC. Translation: CASSLMTSDPEQYF.

The CDR3 region is CATSRGLAEETQYF. CDR3 nucleotides: TGTGCCACCAGCAGAGGACTAGCGGAAGAGACCCAGTACTTC. The chain couples TRBV15 to TRBJ2-5; 9 nucleotides line up with TRBD2. The CDR3 has 14 amino acids. V lost 1 base, J lost 3 bases, and 0 bases stayed unmatched. Germline values: CDR1 LNHNV, CDR2 YYDKDF (reference sequence). Full variable domain (remainder filled in from reference TRBV15 and TRBJ2-5): DAMVIQNPRYQVTQFGKPVTLSCSQTLNHNVMYWYQQKSSQAPKLLFHYYDKDFNNEADTPDNFQSRRPNTSFCFLDIRSPGLGDTAMYLCATSRGLAEETQYFGPGTRLLVL.

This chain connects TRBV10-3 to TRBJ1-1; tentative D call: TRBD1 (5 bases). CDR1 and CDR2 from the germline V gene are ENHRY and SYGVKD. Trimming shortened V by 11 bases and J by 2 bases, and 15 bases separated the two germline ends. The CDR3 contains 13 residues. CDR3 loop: CAAKGQGNTEAFF. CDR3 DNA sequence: TGTGCCGCGAAGGGCCAGGGTAACACTGAAGCTTTCTTT.

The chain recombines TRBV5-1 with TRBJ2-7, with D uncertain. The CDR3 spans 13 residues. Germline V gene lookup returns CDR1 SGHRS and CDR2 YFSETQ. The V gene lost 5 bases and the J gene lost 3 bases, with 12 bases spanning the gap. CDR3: CASRGTVYYEQYF. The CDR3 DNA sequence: TGCGCCAGCAGAGGTACAGTATACTACGAGCAGTACTTC.

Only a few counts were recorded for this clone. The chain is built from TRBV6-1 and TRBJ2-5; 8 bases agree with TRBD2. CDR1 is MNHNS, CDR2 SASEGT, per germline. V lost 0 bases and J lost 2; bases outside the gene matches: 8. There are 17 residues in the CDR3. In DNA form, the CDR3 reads TGTGCCAGCAGTGAAGCGCGGGGGGAACAGGAGCAAGAGACCCAGTACTTC. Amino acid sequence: CASSEARGEQEQETQYF.

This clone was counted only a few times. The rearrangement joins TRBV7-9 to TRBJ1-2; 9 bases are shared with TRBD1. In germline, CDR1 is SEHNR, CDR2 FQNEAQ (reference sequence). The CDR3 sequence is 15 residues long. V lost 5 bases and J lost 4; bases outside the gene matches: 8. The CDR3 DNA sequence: TGTGCCAGCAGCCAGGGACAGGGCCAGACCTATGGCTACACCTTC. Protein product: CASSQGQGQTYGYTF.

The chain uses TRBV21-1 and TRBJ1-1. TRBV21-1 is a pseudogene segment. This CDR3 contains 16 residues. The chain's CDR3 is CASSARPFGLYTEAFF. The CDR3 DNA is TGTGCCAGCAGCGCACGTCCCTTTGGACTGTACACTGAAGCTTTCTTT.

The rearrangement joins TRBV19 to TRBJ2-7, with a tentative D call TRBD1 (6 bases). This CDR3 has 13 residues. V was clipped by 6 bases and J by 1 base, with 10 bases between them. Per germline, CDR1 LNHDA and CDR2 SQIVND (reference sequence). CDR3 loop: CASSLQGSYEQYF. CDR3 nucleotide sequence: TGTGCCAGTAGCCTACAGGGTTCCTACGAGCAGTACTTC.

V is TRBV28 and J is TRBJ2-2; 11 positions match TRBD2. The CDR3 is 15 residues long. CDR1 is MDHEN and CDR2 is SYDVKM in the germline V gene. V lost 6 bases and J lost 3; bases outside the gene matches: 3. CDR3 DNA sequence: TGTGCCAGCAGAGGACTAGCGGGCGACACCGGGGAGCTGTTTTTT. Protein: CASRGLAGDTGELFF.

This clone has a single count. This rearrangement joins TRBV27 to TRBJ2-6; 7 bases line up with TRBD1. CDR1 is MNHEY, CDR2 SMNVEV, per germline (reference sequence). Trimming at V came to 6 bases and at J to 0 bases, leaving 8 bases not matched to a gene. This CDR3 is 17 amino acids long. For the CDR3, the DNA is TGTGCCAGCAGGGTCTGGGACAGTTTCTCTGGGGCCAACGTCCTGACTTTC. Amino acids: CASRVWDSFSGANVLTF.

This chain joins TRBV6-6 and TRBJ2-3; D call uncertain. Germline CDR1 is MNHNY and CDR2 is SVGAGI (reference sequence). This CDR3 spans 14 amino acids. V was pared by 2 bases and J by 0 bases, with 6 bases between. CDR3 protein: CASSYTVSTDTQYF. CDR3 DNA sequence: TGTGCCAGCAGTTACACGGTCAGCACAGATACGCAGTATTTT.